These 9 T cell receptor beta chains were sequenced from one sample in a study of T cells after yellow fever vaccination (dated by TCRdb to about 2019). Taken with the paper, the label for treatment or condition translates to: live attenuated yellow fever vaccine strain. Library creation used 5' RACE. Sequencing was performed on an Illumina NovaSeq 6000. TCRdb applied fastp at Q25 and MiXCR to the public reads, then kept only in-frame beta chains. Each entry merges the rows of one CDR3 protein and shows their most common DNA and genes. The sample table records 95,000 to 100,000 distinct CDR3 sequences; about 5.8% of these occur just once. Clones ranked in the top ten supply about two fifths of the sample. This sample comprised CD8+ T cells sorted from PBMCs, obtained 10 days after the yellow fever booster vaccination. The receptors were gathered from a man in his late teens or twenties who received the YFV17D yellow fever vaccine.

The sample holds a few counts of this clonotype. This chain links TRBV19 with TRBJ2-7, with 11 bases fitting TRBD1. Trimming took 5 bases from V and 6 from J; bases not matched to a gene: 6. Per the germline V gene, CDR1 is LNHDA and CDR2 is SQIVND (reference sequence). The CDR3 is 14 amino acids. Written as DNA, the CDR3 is TGTGCCAGTAGTCCCGGACAGGGGGCGGTCGAGCAGTACTTC. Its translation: CASSPGQGAVEQYF.

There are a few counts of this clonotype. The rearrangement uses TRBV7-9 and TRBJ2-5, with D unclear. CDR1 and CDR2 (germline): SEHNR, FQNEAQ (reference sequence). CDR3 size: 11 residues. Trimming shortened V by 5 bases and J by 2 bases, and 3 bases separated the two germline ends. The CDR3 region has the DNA TGTGCCAGCAGCGTTCAAGAGACCCAGTACTTC. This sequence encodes CASSVQETQYF.

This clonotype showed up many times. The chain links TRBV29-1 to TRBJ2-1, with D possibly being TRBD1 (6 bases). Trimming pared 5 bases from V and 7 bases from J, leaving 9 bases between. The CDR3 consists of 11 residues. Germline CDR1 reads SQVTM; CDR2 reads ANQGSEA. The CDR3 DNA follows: TGCAGCGTTCAGGGGCGGAATGAGCAGTTCTTC. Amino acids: CSVQGRNEQFF.

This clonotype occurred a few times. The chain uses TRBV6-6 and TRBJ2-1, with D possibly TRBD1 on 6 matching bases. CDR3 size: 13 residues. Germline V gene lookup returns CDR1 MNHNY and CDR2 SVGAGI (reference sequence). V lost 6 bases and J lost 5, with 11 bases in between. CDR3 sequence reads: CASSRTENNEQFF. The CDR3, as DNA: TGTGCCAGCAGCAGGACAGAGAACAATGAGCAGTTCTTC.

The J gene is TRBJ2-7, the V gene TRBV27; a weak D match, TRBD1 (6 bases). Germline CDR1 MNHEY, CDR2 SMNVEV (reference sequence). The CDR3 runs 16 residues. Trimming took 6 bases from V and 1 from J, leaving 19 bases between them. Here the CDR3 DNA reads TGTGCCAGCAGCCCTTCATCGGGACACAAGTCCTACGAGCAGTACTTC. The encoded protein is CASSPSSGHKSYEQYF.

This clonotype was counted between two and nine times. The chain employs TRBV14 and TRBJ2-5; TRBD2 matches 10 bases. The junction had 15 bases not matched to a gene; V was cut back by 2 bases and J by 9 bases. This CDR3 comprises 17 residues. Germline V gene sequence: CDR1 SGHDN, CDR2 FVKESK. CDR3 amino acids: CASSQTDTSGVLRAQYF. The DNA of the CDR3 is TGTGCCAGCAGCCAAACAGATACTAGCGGGGTGCTTCGGGCCCAGTACTTC. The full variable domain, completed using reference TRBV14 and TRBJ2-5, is EAGVTQFPSHSVIEKGQTVTLRCDPISGHDNLYWYRRVMGKEIKFLLHFVKESKQDESGMPNNRFLAERTGGTYSTLKVQPAELEDSGVYFCASSQTDTSGVLRAQYFGPGTRLLVL.

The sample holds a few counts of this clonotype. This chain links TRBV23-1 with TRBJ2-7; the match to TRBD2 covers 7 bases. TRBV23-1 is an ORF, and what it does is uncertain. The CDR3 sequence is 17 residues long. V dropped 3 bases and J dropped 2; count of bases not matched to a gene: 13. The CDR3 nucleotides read TGCGCCAGCAGTCAGCACATACGGCGGGGGAGTACCTACGAGCAGTACGTC. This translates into CASSQHIRRGSTYEQYV.

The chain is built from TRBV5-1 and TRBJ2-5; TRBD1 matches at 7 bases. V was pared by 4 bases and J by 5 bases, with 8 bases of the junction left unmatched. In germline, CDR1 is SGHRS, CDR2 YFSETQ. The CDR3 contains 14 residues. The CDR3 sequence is CASSTQGSEETQYF. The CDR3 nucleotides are TGCGCCAGCAGCACACAGGGGAGTGAGGAGACCCAGTACTTC.

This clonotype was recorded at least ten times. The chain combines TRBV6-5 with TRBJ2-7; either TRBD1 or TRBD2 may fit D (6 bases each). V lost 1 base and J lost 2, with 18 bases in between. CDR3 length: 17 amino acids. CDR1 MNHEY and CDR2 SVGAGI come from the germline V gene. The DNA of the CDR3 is TGTGCCAGCAGTTACTTGGGGCCGACGGGGGCACCCTACGAGCAGTACTTC. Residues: CASSYLGPTGAPYEQYF.